This T cell receptor (beta chain) was obtained from a study of cytomegalovirus exposure and HLA in healthy donors. The study ran its PCR with 60 Vbeta and 13 Jbeta primers. Produced via immunoSEQ multiplex PCR; TCRdb's table is partial and in-frame only. This table holds about 160,000 clones, less than 85% found once. Study-level results: While the bulk of TCR sequences proved rare, some public TCRs turned up in many donors.

Trimming left V 5 bases short and J 3 bases short, with 7 bases between. From germline, CDR1 is DFQATT and CDR2 SNEGSKA (reference sequence). The CDR3 covers 11 residues. A remark on this clone: No antigen is known for it.

The TCR was taken from a man aged 45-65 years in good health and CMV-seropositive. The chain uses TRBV20-1 and TRBJ1-1; no clear D gene. Material for sequencing was PBMCs. Here the CDR3 reads CSAPSDTEAFF. CDR3 nucleotides: TGCAGTGCTCCCTCGGACACTGAAGCTTTCTTT.